This T cell receptor beta chain emerged from a study of T-cell reconstitution after alpha-beta-depleted transplantation in children. This clonotype has ten or more counts. Germline values: CDR1 SGHRS, CDR2 YFSETQ. The length of the CDR3 is 13 residues. The V gene lost 7 bases and the J gene lost 2 bases, with 12 bases spanning the gap. Unique molecular identifiers were incorporated during preparation of the TCRbeta library. TCRdb redid the calling of the PCR reads with MiXCR, one entry per CDR3 protein. Here the sample spans 200,000 to 250,000 distinct CDR3 sequences, about 9.2% being singletons. The chain recombines TRBV5-1 with TRBJ1-1; no reliable D call. The source is a human donor who donated a stem cell graft to a child with acute lymphoblastic leukemia. The specimen comprised PBMCs from the stem cell graft donor, sampled from the stem cell graft. The CDR3 DNA reads TGCGCCAGCTTTGATTGGGGAAACACTGAAGCTTTCTTT. It encodes CASFDWGNTEAFF.